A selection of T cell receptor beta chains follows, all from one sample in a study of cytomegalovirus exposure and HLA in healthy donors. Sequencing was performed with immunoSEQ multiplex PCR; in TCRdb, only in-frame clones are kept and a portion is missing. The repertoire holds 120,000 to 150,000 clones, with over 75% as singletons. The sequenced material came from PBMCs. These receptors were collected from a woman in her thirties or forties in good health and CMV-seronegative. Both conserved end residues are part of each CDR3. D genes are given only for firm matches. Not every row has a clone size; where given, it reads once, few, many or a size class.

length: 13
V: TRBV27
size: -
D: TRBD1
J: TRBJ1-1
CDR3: CASSLVAGGWAFF
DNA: TGTGCCAGCAGTTTAGTGGCAGGGGGCTGGGCTTTCTTT

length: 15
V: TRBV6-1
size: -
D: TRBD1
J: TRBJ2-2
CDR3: CASLSGGAGTGELFF
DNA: TGTGCCAGCCTTTCAGGGGGCGCGGGCACCGGGGAGCTGTTTTTT

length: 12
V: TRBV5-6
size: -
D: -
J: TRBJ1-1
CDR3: CASSLETGEAFF
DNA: TGTGCCAGCAGCTTAGAAACAGGTGAAGCTTTCTTT

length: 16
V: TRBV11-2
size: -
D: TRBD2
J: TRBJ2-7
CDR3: CASSFGAGGHFKEQYF
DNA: TGTGCCAGCAGCTTCGGAGCGGGAGGGCATTTCAAGGAGCAGTACTTC

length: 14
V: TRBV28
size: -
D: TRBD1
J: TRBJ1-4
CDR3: CASRQQGAIEKLFF
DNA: TGTGCCAGCAGACAACAGGGGGCGATTGAAAAACTGTTTTTT

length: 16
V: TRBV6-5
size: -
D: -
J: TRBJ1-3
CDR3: CASSYGGAQSGNTIYF
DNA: TGTGCCAGCAGTTACGGGGGGGCCCAATCTGGAAACACCATATATTTT

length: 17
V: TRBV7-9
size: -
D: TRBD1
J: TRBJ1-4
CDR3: CASSLGGTGAGEEKLFF
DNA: TGTGCCAGCAGCTTAGGGGGAACAGGGGCCGGCGAGGAAAAACTGTTTTTT

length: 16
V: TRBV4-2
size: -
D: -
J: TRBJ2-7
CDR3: CASSQDHGGLPYEQYF
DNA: TGTGCCAGCAGCCAAGATCACGGAGGGCTCCCTTACGAGCAGTACTTC

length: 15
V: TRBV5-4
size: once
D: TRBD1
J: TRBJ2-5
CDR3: CASSPPQGAGETQYF
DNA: TGTGCCAGCAGCCCACCACAGGGGGCGGGGGAGACCCAGTACTTC

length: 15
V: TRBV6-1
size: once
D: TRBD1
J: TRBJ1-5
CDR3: CASSEGQGGNQPQHF
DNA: TGTGCCAGCAGTGAGGGACAGGGGGGGAATCAGCCCCAGCATTTT

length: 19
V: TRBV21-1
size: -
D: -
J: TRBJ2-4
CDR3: CASSPRRDGFVGGKNIQYF
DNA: TGTGCCAGCAGCCCTAGAAGGGACGGATTCGTGGGAGGCAAAAACATTCAGTACTTC

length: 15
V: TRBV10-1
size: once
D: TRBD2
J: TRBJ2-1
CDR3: CASSLTSGRANEQFF
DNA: TGCGCCAGCAGCCTGACTAGCGGGAGGGCAAATGAGCAGTTCTTC

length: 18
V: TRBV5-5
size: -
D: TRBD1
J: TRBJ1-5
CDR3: CASSPHGTGDWNNQPQHF
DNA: TGTGCCAGCAGCCCTCACGGGACAGGAGATTGGAACAATCAGCCCCAGCATTTT

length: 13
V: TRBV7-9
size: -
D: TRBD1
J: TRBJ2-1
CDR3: CASSVDRANEQFF
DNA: TGTGCCAGCAGCGTGGACAGGGCGAATGAGCAGTTCTTC

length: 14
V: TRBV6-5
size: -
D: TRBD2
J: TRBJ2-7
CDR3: CASSISGSLVEQYF
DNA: TGTGCCAGCAGCATTAGCGGGAGTTTGGTAGAGCAGTACTTC

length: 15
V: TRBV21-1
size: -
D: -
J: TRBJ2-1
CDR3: CASSKGQDGYNEQFF
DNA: TGTGCCAGCAGCAAAGGACAGGACGGCTACAATGAGCAGTTCTTC

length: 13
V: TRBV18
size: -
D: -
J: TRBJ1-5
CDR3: CASSPGRDQPQHF
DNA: TGTGCCAGCTCACCAGGGAGAGATCAGCCCCAGCATTTT

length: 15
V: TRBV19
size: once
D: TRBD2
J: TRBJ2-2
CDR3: CASSIVAGGPGELFF
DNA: TGTGCCAGTAGTATTGTAGCGGGAGGTCCCGGGGAGCTGTTTTTT

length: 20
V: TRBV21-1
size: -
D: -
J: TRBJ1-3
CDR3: CASSKALLRQVSESGNTIYF
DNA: TGTGCCAGCAGCAAAGCGCTTTTAAGGCAGGTGTCCGAATCTGGAAACACCATATATTTT

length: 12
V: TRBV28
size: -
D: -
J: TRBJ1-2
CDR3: CASSWAIYGYTF
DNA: TGTGCCAGCAGTTGGGCAATTTATGGCTACACCTTC

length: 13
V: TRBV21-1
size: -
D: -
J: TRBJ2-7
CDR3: CASPDEREDEQYF
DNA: TGTGCCAGCCCAGATGAGCGCGAAGACGAGCAGTACTTC

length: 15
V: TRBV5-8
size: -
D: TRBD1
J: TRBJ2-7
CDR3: CASRQPRTGVYEQYF
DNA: TGTGCCAGCAGACAACCCCGGACAGGAGTTTACGAGCAGTACTTC

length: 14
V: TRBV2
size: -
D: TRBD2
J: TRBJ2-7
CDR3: CASRAGDSSYEQYF
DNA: TGTGCCAGCAGGGCGGGGGATTCTAGCTACGAGCAGTACTTC

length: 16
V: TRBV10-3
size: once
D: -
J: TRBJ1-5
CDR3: CAISLGRWDSNQPQHF
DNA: TGTGCCATCAGTCTAGGGAGGTGGGATAGCAATCAGCCCCAGCATTTT